The clone carrying this TCR beta chain was observed a few times. This sample is part of a study of blood T cells in healthy people across ages. PCR was performed a second time for roughly 7 to 12 cycles using a sample-barcoded 5' primer and a J-beta primer mix. Via MiXCR, TCRdb re-called the 5' RACE reads, giving one row per CDR3 protein. Seen here are more than 1,400,000 distinct CDR3 sequences, approximately 42% observed once, and the top ten hold 7.9%. Source material: blood. This TCR was recovered from a woman between 18 and 30 years old in good health.

This CDR3 reads CASSRRDRGNTEAFF. The DNA of the CDR3 is TGTGCCAGCAGCCGACGGGACAGGGGGAACACTGAAGCTTTCTTT. The V and J genes are TRBV3-1 and TRBJ1-1, with 10 bases identical to TRBD1. V was clipped by 4 bases and J by 1 base; unmatched bases: 3. The CDR3 covers 15 residues. CDR1 is LGHDT, CDR2 YNNKEL, per germline (reference sequence).